One sample yielded the 21 T cell receptor beta chains listed below, sequenced in a study of lymphopenia after photon versus proton radiotherapy. Clones were read by immunoSEQ multiplex PCR, and TCRdb kept only the in-frame ones, dropping some. The repertoire holds about 58,000 clones, with approximately 88% as singletons. The specimen was peripheral blood, collected from a patient treated with proton-based radiotherapy. The receptors stem from a man aged 55 to 69 with pancreatic cancer.

On this clone itself: Within the sample, other DNA sequences also encode this same CDR3. The rearrangement links TRBV18 to TRBJ1-1; the D gene is possibly TRBD1 (5 bases). Germline CDR1 reads KGHSH; CDR2 reads LQKENI. Between the trimmed V and J ends, which lost 3 bases and 1 base, there was a span of 12 bases. This CDR3 comprises 15 residues. The CDR3 spells CASSPARGTNTEAFF. CDR3 nucleotide sequence: TGTGCCAGCTCACCGGCGAGGGGTACGAACACTGAAGCTTTCTTT.

The V gene is TRBV6-5, the J gene TRBJ2-2, with 11 bases identical to TRBD2. Trimming cost V 9 bases and J 4 bases; bases outside gene matches: 1. Germline CDR1 is MNHEY and CDR2 is SVGAGI. This CDR3 is 13 amino acids long. CDR3 amino acids: CASGLAGTGELFF. CDR3 sequence (DNA): TGTGCCAGTGGACTAGCGGGCACCGGGGAGCTGTTTTTT.

The chain couples TRBV5-1 to TRBJ1-3; D gene uncertain. There are 13 residues in the CDR3. Germline V gives CDR1 SGHRS, CDR2 YFSETQ. Trimming took off 0 bases at V and 4 bases at J, with 5 bases between the two ends. The CDR3 bases are TGCGCCAGCAGCTTGGCGGTCGGAAACACCATATATTTT. Amino acids: CASSLAVGNTIYF.

This clone is a singleton in its sample. V gene TRBV13 combines with J gene TRBJ2-5, with TRBD2 matching 7 bases. CDR3 length equals 18 residues. Losses at the gene ends were 5 bases for V and 3 bases for J; bases not matched to a gene: 18. In germline, CDR1 is PRHDT, CDR2 FYEKMQ (reference sequence). In DNA form, the CDR3 reads TGTGCCAGCAGCCTTTATACTAGTGGGAGGGCTTCTGAAGAGACCCAGTACTTC. Protein product: CASSLYTSGRASEETQYF.

The chain uses TRBV5-6 and TRBJ1-4; D perhaps matches TRBD1 (6 bases). CDR3 length: 14 amino acids. Looked up from germline, CDR1 is SGHDT and CDR2 is YYEEEE. V gave up 5 bases and J gave up 3 bases, with 11 bases separating them. Here the CDR3 DNA reads TGTGCCAGCAGACTCAGGGGTGCTAATGAAAAACTGTTTTTT. Translated, it gives CASRLRGANEKLFF.

This sequence joins TRBV28 and TRBJ2-6; D uncertain. Germline V gene sequence: CDR1 MDHEN, CDR2 SYDVKM. This CDR3 has 16 residues. The V gene lost 2 bases and the J gene lost 3 bases, with 11 bases spanning the gap. The CDR3 spells CASSLTGPFGANVLTF. The CDR3 DNA sequence: TGTGCCAGCAGTTTAACGGGCCCTTTTGGGGCCAACGTCCTGACTTTC.

The rearrangement joins TRBV28 to TRBJ2-7; D unresolved. With 5 bases removed from V and 0 bases from J, the gap between germline ends came to 14 bases. Germline lookup yields CDR1 MDHEN and CDR2 SYDVKM. The CDR3 length is 15 residues. CDR3 sequence: CASSGIGMRSYEQYF. The CDR3 nucleotides read TGTGCCAGCAGTGGAATAGGGATGCGCTCCTACGAGCAGTACTTC.

The V call is TRBV7-8, the J call TRBJ2-3; D is unresolved. The length of the CDR3 is 17 residues. V lost 1 base and J lost 4, with 18 bases in between. From germline, CDR1 is SGHVS and CDR2 FQNEAQ. CDR3 sequence (DNA): TGTGCCAGCAGCTTAGTTTTCTGGCGCGAGTCGGCAGATACGCAGTATTTT. Amino acids: CASSLVFWRESADTQYF.

This chain's CDR3 is CASSVGQGLGDTQYF. CDR3 coding DNA: TGTGCCAGCAGTGTTGGACAGGGATTGGGAGATACGCAGTATTTT. The chain has TRBV6-1 and TRBJ2-3; TRBD1 agrees at 8 bases. Germline trimming cut 4 bases from V and 5 bases from J; bases unmatched to any gene: 8. There are 15 residues in the CDR3. Germline-derived CDR1 and CDR2 are MNHNS and SASEGT.

CDR3 region: CASSVSGTGLSDTQYF. The CDR3 bases are TGTGCCAGCAGCGTATCCGGGACAGGGCTGTCGGATACGCAGTATTTT. This rearrangement joins TRBV11-3 to TRBJ2-3, with TRBD1 matching 9 bases. There are 16 residues in the CDR3. CDR1 is SGHNT, CDR2 YENEEA, per germline. Trimming cost V 5 bases and J 6 bases; bases outside gene matches: 12.

The chain couples TRBV27 to TRBJ1-1; D gene ambiguous. Germline CDR1 is MNHEY and CDR2 is SMNVEV (reference sequence). V was cut by 3 bases and J by 5 bases, with 16 bases left in between. This CDR3 spans 15 amino acids. As DNA, the CDR3 is TGTGCCAGCAGTTTTAACATGGACTTGGGGACTGAAGCTTTCTTT. Protein product: CASSFNMDLGTEAFF.

CDR3 sequence reads: CTSSKLGGRNDEQFF. The DNA for the CDR3 is TGCACCAGCAGCAAGCTTGGCGGGAGGAACGATGAGCAGTTCTTC. The chain links TRBV1 to TRBJ2-1; the D call of TRBD2 is as the table states it, not checked on the DNA. TRBV1 is labeled a pseudogene. This CDR3 region has 15 residues.

The gene calls are TRBV6-5 and TRBJ2-5; 7 bases match TRBD2. J lost 4 bases, V lost 0 bases, and 8 bases had no gene match. CDR1 and CDR2 from the germline V gene are MNHEY and SVGAGI. This CDR3 comprises 16 residues. The CDR3, as DNA: TGTGCCAGCAGTTACTCAAGAGGGAGGGCCCGAGAGACCCAGTACTTC. Protein: CASSYSRGRARETQYF.

The gene calls are TRBV30 and TRBJ1-5; TRBD1 might be the D (6 bases). Germline CDR1 GTSNPN, CDR2 SVGIG (reference sequence). V gave up 0 bases and J gave up 6 bases, with 12 bases separating them. This CDR3 has 14 residues. The CDR3 loop reads CAWSVGTLGQPQHF. CDR3 DNA: TGTGCCTGGAGTGTGGGGACATTAGGTCAGCCCCAGCATTTT.

This clone was observed a few times. The V call is TRBV28, the J call TRBJ1-2; D is unresolved. CDR3 length: 9 amino acids. Germline V gene sequence: CDR1 MDHEN, CDR2 SYDVKM. In DNA, the CDR3 is TGTGCAAGTGGTTATGGCTACACCTTC. Translated: CASGYGYTF.

The CDR3 sequence is CASRTFSPGRAYNEQFF. Here the CDR3 DNA reads TGCGCCAGCAGGACTTTCTCTCCCGGTCGTGCCTACAATGAGCAGTTCTTC. The rearrangement links TRBV4-1 to TRBJ2-1; D not certain. From germline, CDR1 is MGHRA and CDR2 YSYEKL. The CDR3 is 17 residues long. V lost 6 bases to trimming and J lost 2 bases, with 20 bases between them.

This sequence joins TRBV6-6 and TRBJ2-1; D is unresolved. This CDR3 contains 15 residues. CDR1 is MNHNY, CDR2 SVGAGI, per germline (reference sequence). The V and J ends lost 0 bases and 5 bases respectively, with 11 bases between them. CDR3 coding DNA: TGTGCCAGCAGTTACTCCGGCCGTGTCAACAATGAGCAGTTCTTC. It encodes CASSYSGRVNNEQFF.

This chain links TRBV6-1 with TRBJ2-7, with a possible D match to TRBD2 (5 bases). CDR1 and CDR2 (germline): MNHNS, SASEGT. Trimming took 3 bases from V and 4 from J, leaving 16 bases between them. The CDR3 covers 15 residues. As DNA, the CDR3 is TGTGCCAGCAGTGAGAGGGAGAGGTCGGAATACGAGCAGTACTTC. It specifies CASSERERSEYEQYF.

The chain couples TRBV27 to TRBJ2-2, with 14 bases fitting TRBD2. The J segment lost 4 bases and the V segment lost 0 bases, leaving 7 bases of the junction unmatched. CDR3 length: 19 amino acids. The germline CDR1 and CDR2 sequences are MNHEY and SMNVEV (reference sequence). Written as DNA, the CDR3 is TGTGCCAGCAGTTTATCGGGACTAGCGGGAGATTTCGGCACCGGGGAGCTGTTTTTT. It yields the protein CASSLSGLAGDFGTGELFF.

The chain employs TRBV7-8 and TRBJ2-1; perhaps TRBD1 as D (6 bases). The ends were cut back, 5 bases at V and 7 bases at J, with 18 bases in the middle. Germline V CDR1 and CDR2: SGHVS, FQNEAQ. The CDR3 totals 15 residues. DNA for the CDR3: TGTGCCAGCAGCCCAAGGACCCTTAGGGGGAATGAGCAGTTCTTC. Translation gives CASSPRTLRGNEQFF.

The chain joins TRBV5-5 to TRBJ2-7; the match to TRBD2 covers 11 bases. The germline gives CDR1 SGHKS, CDR2 YYEKEE (reference sequence). V trimming: 4 bases; J trimming: 0 bases; junction bases outside the gene matches: 3. The CDR3 is 15 amino acids. In DNA form, the CDR3 reads TGTGCCAGCAGCCAAGGACTAGCGGGCTCCTACGAGCAGTACTTC. It translates to CASSQGLAGSYEQYF.